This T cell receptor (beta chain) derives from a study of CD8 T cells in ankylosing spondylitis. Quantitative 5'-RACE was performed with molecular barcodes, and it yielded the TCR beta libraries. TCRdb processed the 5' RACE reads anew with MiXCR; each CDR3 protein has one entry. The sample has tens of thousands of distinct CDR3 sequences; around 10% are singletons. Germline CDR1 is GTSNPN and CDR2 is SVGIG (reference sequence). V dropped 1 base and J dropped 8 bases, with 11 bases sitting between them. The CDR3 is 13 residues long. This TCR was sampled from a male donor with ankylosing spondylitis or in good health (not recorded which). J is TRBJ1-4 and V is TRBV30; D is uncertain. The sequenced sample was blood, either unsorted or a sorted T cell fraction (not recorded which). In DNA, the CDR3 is TGTGCCTGGAGTGAAGGGTCGGGGGAAAAACTGTTTTTT. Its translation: CAWSEGSGEKLFF.